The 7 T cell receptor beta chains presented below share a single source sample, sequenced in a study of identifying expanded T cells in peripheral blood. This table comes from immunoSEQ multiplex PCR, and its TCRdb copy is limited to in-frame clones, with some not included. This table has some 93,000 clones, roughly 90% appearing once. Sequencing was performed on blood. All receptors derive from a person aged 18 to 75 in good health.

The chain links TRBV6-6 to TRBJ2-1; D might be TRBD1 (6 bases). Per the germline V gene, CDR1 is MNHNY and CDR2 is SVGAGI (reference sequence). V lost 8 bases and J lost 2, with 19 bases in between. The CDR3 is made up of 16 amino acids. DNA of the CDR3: TGTGCCAGCCACCCAGGCCCAGGGGAACCCTACAATGAGCAGTTCTTC. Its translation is CASHPGPGEPYNEQFF.

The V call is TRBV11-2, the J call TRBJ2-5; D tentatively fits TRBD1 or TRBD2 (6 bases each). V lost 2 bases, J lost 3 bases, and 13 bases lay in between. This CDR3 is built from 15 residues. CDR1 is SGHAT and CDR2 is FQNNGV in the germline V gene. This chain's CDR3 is CASSLIGGTKETQYF. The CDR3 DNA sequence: TGTGCCAGCAGCTTAATTGGCGGGACAAAAGAGACCCAGTACTTC.

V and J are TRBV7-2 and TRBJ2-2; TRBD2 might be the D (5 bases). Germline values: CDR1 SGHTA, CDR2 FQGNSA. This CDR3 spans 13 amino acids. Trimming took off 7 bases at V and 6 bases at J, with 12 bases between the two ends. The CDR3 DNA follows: TGTGCCAGCAACATAAAGAGGGCCGGGGAGCTGTTTTTT. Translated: CASNIKRAGELFF.

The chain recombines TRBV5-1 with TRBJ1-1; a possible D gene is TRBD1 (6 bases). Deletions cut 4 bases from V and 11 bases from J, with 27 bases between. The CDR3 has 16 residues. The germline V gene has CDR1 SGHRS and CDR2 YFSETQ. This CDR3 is CASSPLGEFGGVYAFF. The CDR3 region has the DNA TGCGCCAGCAGCCCGTTGGGGGAGTTTGGGGGCGTTTATGCTTTCTTT.

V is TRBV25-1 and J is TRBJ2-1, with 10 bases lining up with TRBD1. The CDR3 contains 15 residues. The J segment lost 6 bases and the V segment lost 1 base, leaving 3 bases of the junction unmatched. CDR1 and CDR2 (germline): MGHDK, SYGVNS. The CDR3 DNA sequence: TGTGCCAGCAGTGAATCGAGGACAGGGGGCAATGAGCAGTTCTTC. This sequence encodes CASSESRTGGNEQFF.

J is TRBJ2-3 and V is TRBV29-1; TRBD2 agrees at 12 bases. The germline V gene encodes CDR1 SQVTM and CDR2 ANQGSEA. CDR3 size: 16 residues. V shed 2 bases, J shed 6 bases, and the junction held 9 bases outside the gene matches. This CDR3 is CSVESVGLAGWDTQYF. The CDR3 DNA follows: TGCAGCGTTGAATCCGTCGGACTAGCGGGGTGGGATACGCAGTATTTT.

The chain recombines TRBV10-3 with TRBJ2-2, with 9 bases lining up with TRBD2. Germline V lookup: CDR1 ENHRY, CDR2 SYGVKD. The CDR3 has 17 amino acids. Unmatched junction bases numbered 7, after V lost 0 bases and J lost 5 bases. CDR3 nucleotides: TGTGCCATCAGTGAGTCGAGAAACCTAGCGGGGACCGGGGAGCTGTTTTTT. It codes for CAISESRNLAGTGELFF.